The count of the clone carrying this T cell receptor beta chain is one. The source of the sample is a study of blood T cell repertoires in COVID-19. Profiling relied on immunoSEQ multiplex PCR, and the TCRdb table lists in-frame clones only, not all of them. The sample consists of roughly 240,000 clones, roughly 87% of them appearing once. The V and J ends lost 2 bases and 6 bases respectively, with 7 bases between them. The CDR3 is made up of 12 amino acids. Germline assignment: CDR1 ENHRY and CDR2 SYGVKD. V is TRBV10-3 and J is TRBJ1-2; no reliable D call. The source is a woman in her twenties or thirties with acute COVID-19. Sequencing was carried out using PBMCs or T cells enriched from blood (not recorded which). CDR3 sequence (DNA): TGTGCCATCAGTGAGGATAGCCATGGCTACACCTTC. The encoded protein is CAISEDSHGYTF.